This T cell receptor beta chain was captured by sequencing in a study of blood T cell repertoires in COVID-19. Overall study context: Donors in the United States, Italy and Spain gave samples during acute or convalescent COVID-19.

Patients at the Seattle site were enrolled during active infection and followed longitudinally. The CDR3 length is 16 residues. Trimming took 6 bases from V and 6 from J; bases not matched to a gene: 14. CDR1 SEHNR and CDR2 FQNEAQ come from the germline V gene (reference sequence). Under the authors' procedure: Estimation of nucleated cell counts was performed using reference gene primer amplification. Repertoires were generated with immunoSEQ multiplex PCR, while TCRdb's copy carries only in-frame clones and drops some. V, J and clone size were drawn from that table, and D and trimming were deduced from the DNA. The table lists approximately 500,000 clones, 85% to 90% of them singletons, with around 0.9% in the top ten.

J is TRBJ2-3 and V is TRBV7-9; 8 nucleotides match TRBD2. The clonotype comes from a man aged 18 to 30 with COVID-19, enrolled during active disease. The sequencing input was peripheral blood. CDR3 nucleotides: TGTGCCAGCAGGCCTCGTGGGAGGTCGGGGGGGGATACGCAGTATTTT. Translation: CASRPRGRSGGDTQYF.